This is a list of T cell receptor beta chains from one sample in a study of T cell responses to AZD1222 COVID-19 vaccine. Sequencing was performed with immunoSEQ multiplex PCR; in TCRdb, only in-frame clones are kept and a portion is missing. This repertoire shows 210,000 or so clones, about 95% found once; its top ten account for approximately 1.5%. The starting material was peripheral blood, obtained 28 days after the second dose of the MenACWY control vaccine. These receptors were obtained from an adult who received the MenACWY meningococcal vaccine as a control. Each CDR3 is given with its conserved first and last residue. The D gene is left open where the match is weak. Clone size is stated in some rows and not others, as once, few, many or a class when expanded.

.	.	TRBJ1-1	TRBV28	TGTGCCAGCAGTTTCGGGGGCCAGACGAGGAACACTGAAGCTTTCTTT	CASSFGGQTRNTEAFF
.	TRBD2	TRBJ2-1	TRBV19	TGTGCCAGTAGGTCTAGCGGTAACAATGAGCAGTTCTTC	CASRSSGNNEQFF
once	.	TRBJ1-1	TRBV28	TGTGCCAGCAGTTCGAATACAGGTAACACTGAAGCTTTCTTT	CASSSNTGNTEAFF
.	.	TRBJ2-1	TRBV28	TGTGCCAGCAGTCTCCTCAGCGGCACCTACAATGAGCAGTTCTTC	CASSLLSGTYNEQFF
.	.	TRBJ2-1	TRBV5-1	TGCGCCAGCAGCGTCAACAGCTTGCCGGGCAATGAGCAGTTCTTC	CASSVNSLPGNEQFF
.	TRBD2	TRBJ2-7	TRBV5-1	TGCGCCTCGAGAGCCAGCGGGGTCTACGAGCAGTACTTC	CASRASGVYEQYF
once	TRBD2	TRBJ2-7	TRBV4-2	TGTGCCAGCAGCCAAACTAGCGGGAGCTCCTACGAGCAGTACTTC	CASSQTSGSSYEQYF
once	.	TRBJ1-2	TRBV4-2	TGTGCCAGCAGCCAACCGTCAGGGAAAGTCTATGGCTACACCTTC	CASSQPSGKVYGYTF
.	.	TRBJ1-1	TRBV25-1	TGTGCCAGCATCGGACACGCGGAGAACACTGAAGCTTTCTTT	CASIGHAENTEAFF
.	TRBD2	TRBJ2-7	TRBV5-4	TGTGCCAGCAGCGCCTGGACTAGCTACGAGCAGTACTTC	CASSAWTSYEQYF
once	.	TRBJ2-7	TRBV5-1	TGCGCCAGCAGCTTGGACTGGATCTACGAGCAGTACTTC	CASSLDWIYEQYF
.	.	TRBJ2-3	TRBV6-2/TRBV6-3	TGTGCCAGCAGTTTCTCCACAGATACGCAGTATTTT	CASSFSTDTQYF
.	TRBD2	TRBJ2-2	TRBV4-3	TGCGCCAGCACTCCCGGGAGGGCCGGGAACACCGGGGAGCTGTTTTTT	CASTPGRAGNTGELFF
.	.	TRBJ2-7	TRBV27	TGTGCCAGCAGGCGGACAGCAGGGTACGAGCAGTACTTC	CASRRTAGYEQYF
.	.	TRBJ2-5	TRBV5-4	TGTGCCAGCAGCCCGGCCCCTCGAGAGACCCAGTACTTC	CASSPAPRETQYF
.	TRBD1	TRBJ2-7	TRBV6-5	TGTGCCAGCAGGCGGGACAGGGATCCCTACGAGCAGTACTTC	CASRRDRDPYEQYF
.	.	TRBJ2-7	TRBV9	TGTGCCAGCAGCGGCGACAGATGGGAAAGCGAGCAGTACTTC	CASSGDRWESEQYF
.	.	TRBJ1-2	TRBV28	TGTGCCAGCAGTTTTCGTGGCAGGGATGGCTACACCTTC	CASSFRGRDGYTF
.	.	TRBJ1-5	TRBV30	TGTGCCTGGAAACATAAAAGGGGAGGTCAGCCCCAGCATTTT	CAWKHKRGGQPQHF
.	.	TRBJ1-2	TRBV11-2	TGTGCCAGCAGCACCCGGCGGGGGTCCGGCTATGGCTACACCTTC	CASSTRRGSGYGYTF
.	TRBD1	TRBJ1-2	TRBV5-6	TGTGCCAGCAGCAAGGACAGGGACCTCTATGGCTACACCTTC	CASSKDRDLYGYTF
few	TRBD1	TRBJ1-6	TRBV30	TGTGCCTCCACAGGGGAAGGAAACTCACCCCTCCACTTT	CASTGEGNSPLHF
.	TRBD2	TRBJ2-5	TRBV3-1/TRBV3-2	TGTGCCAGCAGCCTCCGGCCTAGCGGGGGGCACCAAGAGACCCAGTACTTC	CASSLRPSGGHQETQYF
.	.	TRBJ1-2	TRBV6-1	TGTGCCAGCAGTGAGGGGCTGTCCTGGGACTATGGCTACACCTTC	CASSEGLSWDYGYTF
.	.	TRBJ1-3	TRBV7-9	TGTGCCAGCAGCTTATCTGGAAACACCATATATTTT	CASSLSGNTIYF
.	.	TRBJ1-1	TRBV28	TGTGCCAGCAGTTTATTGGGGACCTCCGGGAACACTGAAGCTTTCTTT	CASSLLGTSGNTEAFF
.	.	TRBJ1-1	TRBV29-1	TGCAGCGTTGAAGGGCAGCAGAACACTGAAGCTTTCTTT	CSVEGQQNTEAFF
.	.	TRBJ1-1	TRBV5-4	TGTGCCAGCGCGGACTCGACCGCGGCTGAAGCTTTCTTT	CASADSTAAEAFF
.	.	TRBJ1-5	TRBV10-3	TGTGCCATCAGTGAGTCGGTGGGCAATCAGCCCCAGCATTTT	CAISESVGNQPQHF